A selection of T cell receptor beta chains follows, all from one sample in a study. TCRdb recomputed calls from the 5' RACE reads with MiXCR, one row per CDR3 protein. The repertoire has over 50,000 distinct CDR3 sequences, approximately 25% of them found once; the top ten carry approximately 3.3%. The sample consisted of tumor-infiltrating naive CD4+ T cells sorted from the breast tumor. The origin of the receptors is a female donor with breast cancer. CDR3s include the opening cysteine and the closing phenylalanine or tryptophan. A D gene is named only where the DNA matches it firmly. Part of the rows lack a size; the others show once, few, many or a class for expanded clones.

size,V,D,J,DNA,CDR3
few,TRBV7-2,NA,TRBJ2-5,TGTGCCAGCAGCGGGGTAATAGCGGAAGAGACCCAGTACTTC,CASSGVIAEETQYF
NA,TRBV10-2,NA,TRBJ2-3,TGCGCCAGCAGCCTAGGACGGCTAGATACGCAGTATTTT,CASSLGRLDTQYF
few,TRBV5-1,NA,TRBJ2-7,TGCGCCAGCAGCCCCTACGGGGACGAGCAGTACTTC,CASSPYGDEQYF
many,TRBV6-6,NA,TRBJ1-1,TGTGCCAGCAGCTTAAGTAGTACTGAAGCTTTCTTT,CASSLSSTEAFF
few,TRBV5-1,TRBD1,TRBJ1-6,TGCGCCAGCAGCTTGGCCGAGGGACAGGGGAGCCCCCTCCACTTT,CASSLAEGQGSPLHF
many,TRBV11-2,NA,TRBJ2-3,TGTGCCAGCAGCTTCGGTACAGATACGCAGTATTTT,CASSFGTDTQYF
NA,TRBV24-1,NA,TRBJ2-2,TGTGCCACCAGGGATATAGCGAACACCGGGGAGCTGTTTTTT,CATRDIANTGELFF
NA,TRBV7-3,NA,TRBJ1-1,TGTGCCAGCAGCTCCGACAGGAACACTGAAGCTTTCTTT,CASSSDRNTEAFF
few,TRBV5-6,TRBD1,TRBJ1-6,TGTGCCAGCAGAGGGACAGGCAATAATTCACCCCTCCACTTT,CASRGTGNNSPLHF
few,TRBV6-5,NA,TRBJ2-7,TGTGCCAGCAGGTCCTCCGGGACCTCGGATTACGAGCAGTACTTC,CASRSSGTSDYEQYF
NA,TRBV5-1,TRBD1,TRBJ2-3,TGCGCCAGTGGTACAGGGGGCCAAGATACGCAGTATTTT,CASGTGGQDTQYF
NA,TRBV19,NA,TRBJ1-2,TGTGCCAGTAGTACCAGCAGGAGCGCCTATGGCTACACCTTC,CASSTSRSAYGYTF
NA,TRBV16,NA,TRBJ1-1,TGTGCCAGCAGCCAACGACGGGAGAACACTGAAGCTTTCTTT,CASSQRRENTEAFF
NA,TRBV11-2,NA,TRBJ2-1,TGTGCCAGCAGCTTAGGAGGGCGACCTTGGGATGAGCAGTTCTTC,CASSLGGRPWDEQFF
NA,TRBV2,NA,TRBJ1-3,TGTGCCAGCATGTTAAGGACTGGAAACACCATATATTTT,CASMLRTGNTIYF